This T cell receptor beta chain was sequenced for a study of identical twins. Study-wide results and limits: Models came in too low on out-of-frame TCR alpha sharing in monozygotic twins. A lower insertion count was a feature of abundant cord blood beta clonotypes, with no such feature in memory repertoires.

The CDR3 extends over 14 amino acids. Losses at the gene ends were 6 bases for V and 4 bases for J; bases not matched to a gene: 9. In germline, CDR1 is SQVTM, CDR2 ANQGSEA. Healthy Caucasian donors formed the entire cohort. In this sample, this clonotype turned up a few times. Antigen: not known. A universal primer site was created by template switching, with the cDNA bearing unique molecular identifiers. MiXCR was run by TCRdb on the 5' RACE reads, yielding one entry per CDR3 protein. The repertoire holds 690,000 or so distinct CDR3 sequences, under 9% seen once, with about 0.98% in the top ten. A further study also used this sample, focusing on yellow fever vaccine responses in identical twins.

This clonotype was sampled from a woman aged 18-29 years in good health. The V and J genes are TRBV29-1 and TRBJ1-1, with 9 nucleotides matching TRBD1. Sequencing used PBMCs. This CDR3 reads CSVTGTGKGTEAFF. The CDR3 bases are TGCAGCGTGACCGGGACAGGGAAGGGCACTGAAGCTTTCTTT.